The present TCR beta chain was sequenced within a study of T cells after posttransplantation cyclophosphamide. Study-wide points: Recipient CMV seropositivity and CMV reactivation strongly tracked TRB clonality.

Sequenced by immunoSEQ multiplex PCR; TCRdb stores in-frame clones only, minus some. The sample presents approximately 24,000 clones, none singletons. This clone has at least ten counts. Antigen unknown. The related graft donor's blood sample was taken on the day of bone marrow donation. CDR1 LNHDA and CDR2 SQIVND come from the germline V gene (reference sequence). This CDR3 is built from 15 residues. Trimming took off 7 bases at V and 0 bases at J, with 13 bases between the two ends. The gene calls are TRBV19 and TRBJ1-3, with D maybe TRBD1 (5 bases). The clonotype originates from a man aged 45 to 65 in good health, CMV-negative, and a related stem cell transplant donor. The sequenced sample was PBMCs. The CDR3 loop reads CASTPGHNSGNTIYF. CDR3 nucleotides: TGTGCCAGTACCCCTGGACACAACTCTGGAAACACCATATATTTT.